This T cell receptor (beta chain) is from a study of blood T cell repertoires in COVID-19. Overall study context: Samples representing acute and convalescent COVID-19 were sourced from the United States, Italy and Spain. Nucleic acid was either cDNA or gDNA, and it came from T cells, B-cell-depleted T cells, or PBMCs.

In the authors' methods: Estimation of nucleated cell counts relied on the amplification of reference gene primers. Only in-frame clones appear in the TCRdb table, and some are missing; sequencing was by immunoSEQ multiplex PCR. V, J and clone size are those of that table, while D and trimming were read from the DNA. The sample includes 160,000 or so clones, about nine tenths of them seen just once. V was shortened by 0 bases and J by 8 bases, with 10 bases between the two germline ends. Germline CDR1 is LNHNV and CDR2 is YYDKDF (reference sequence). This CDR3 has 14 residues. The TCR sequence derives from a woman between 65 and 79 years old with acute or convalescent COVID-19. This chain uses TRBV15 with TRBJ1-4; weak D call: TRBD1 (5 bases). Sequenced material: peripheral blood. CDR3 in amino acids: CATSREGGNEKLFF. For the CDR3, the DNA is TGTGCCACCAGCAGAGAGGGGGGGAACGAAAAACTGTTTTTT.